Listed below are T cell receptor beta chains from one sample, sequenced in a study of T cells in Graves' hyperthyroidism and ophthalmopathy. TCRdb reprocessed the multiplex PCR reads via MiXCR and lists one record per CDR3 protein. Here the sample spans fewer than 250,000 distinct CDR3 sequences, about 15% being singletons. The sample comprised blood. Every receptor here comes from a woman aged 18-35 years with Graves' ophthalmopathy. The CDR3 runs from the conserved cysteine through the conserved F or W. The order of the fields is V gene, J gene, D gene, clone size, CDR3 protein, CDR3 DNA. D genes are given only for firm matches. For some rows the clone size is stated as once, few or many, or as a class when expanded; others skip it.

>TRBV6-6|TRBJ1-4|TRBD1|.
CASSYYPTGANEKLFF
TGTGCCAGCAGTTACTACCCGACAGGGGCTAATGAAAAACTGTTTTTT
>TRBV20-1|TRBJ2-4|.|many
CSARPFRQGGKNIQYF
TGCAGTGCTAGACCATTTCGACAGGGAGGAAAAAACATTCAGTACTTC
>TRBV6-1|TRBJ1-2|.|.
CASNPTVRTSGGDDGYTF
TGTGCCAGCAACCCAACGGTGAGGACTAGCGGGGGGGACGATGGCTACACCTTC
>TRBV30|TRBJ1-5|.|.
CAWSFQGNQPQHF
TGTGCCTGGAGTTTCCAGGGCAATCAGCCCCAGCATTTT
>TRBV18|TRBJ1-2|TRBD1|many
CASSEDRGGYTF
TGTGCCAGCTCCGAGGACAGGGGTGGCTACACCTTC
>TRBV3-1|TRBJ2-1|.|.
CASSQAGVGNEQFF
TGTGCCAGCAGCCAAGCGGGAGTGGGTAATGAGCAGTTCTTC
>TRBV30|TRBJ2-3|TRBD1|many
CAWVTGLTDTQYF
TGTGCCTGGGTGACAGGGTTGACAGATACGCAGTATTTT
>TRBV10-3|TRBJ2-2|.|many
CAISTSGGSGELFF
TGTGCCATCAGCACCTCCGGGGGATCCGGGGAGCTGTTTTTT
>TRBV18|TRBJ2-2|TRBD1|many
CASSSTDRVAAGELFF
TGTGCCAGCTCATCCACGGACAGGGTGGCGGCCGGGGAGCTGTTTTTT
>TRBV28|TRBJ2-5|.|many
CASSSQILRETQYF
TGTGCCAGCAGTTCACAGATCCTCCGGGAGACCCAGTACTTC
>TRBV20-1|TRBJ2-7|TRBD1|many
CSATRTGVYEQYF
TGCAGTGCCACTCGGACAGGGGTATACGAGCAGTACTTC
>TRBV5-1|TRBJ1-3|.|many
CASSSGSSGNTIYF
TGTGCCAGCAGCTCGGGATCTTCTGGAAACACCATATATTTT
>TRBV28|TRBJ2-7|TRBD1|once
CASSSSIWTGARETKSYEQYF
TGTGCCAGCAGTTCCTCGATATGGACAGGGGCGAGAGAGACTAAATCCTACGAGCAGTACTTC
>TRBV10-3|TRBJ1-1|.|many
CAIRRDMNTEAFF
TGTGCCATCAGACGCGACATGAACACTGAAGCTTTCTTT
>TRBV24-1|TRBJ2-3|.|many
CATSAGWGDTQYF
TGTGCCACCAGCGCAGGGTGGGGAGATACGCAGTATTTT
>TRBV20-1|TRBJ2-3|TRBD2|many
CSARKSSGGLDTQYF
TGCAGTGCTAGAAAATCTAGCGGCGGTTTAGATACGCAGTATTTT